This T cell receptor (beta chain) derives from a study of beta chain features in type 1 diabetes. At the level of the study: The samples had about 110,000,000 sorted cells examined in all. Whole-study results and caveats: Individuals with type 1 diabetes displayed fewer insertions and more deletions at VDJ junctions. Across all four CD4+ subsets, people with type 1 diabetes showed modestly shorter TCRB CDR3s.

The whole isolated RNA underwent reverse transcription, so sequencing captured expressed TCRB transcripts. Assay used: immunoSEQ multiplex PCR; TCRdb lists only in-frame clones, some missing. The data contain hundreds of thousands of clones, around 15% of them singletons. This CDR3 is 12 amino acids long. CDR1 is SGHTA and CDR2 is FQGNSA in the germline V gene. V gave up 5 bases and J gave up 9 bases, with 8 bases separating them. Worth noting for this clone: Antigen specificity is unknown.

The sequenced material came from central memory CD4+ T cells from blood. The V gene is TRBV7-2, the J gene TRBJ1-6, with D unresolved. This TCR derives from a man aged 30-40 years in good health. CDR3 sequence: CASSHRVSPLHF. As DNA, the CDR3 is TGTGCCAGCAGCCACCGAGTTTCACCCCTCCACTTT.